This entry lists 31 T cell receptor beta chains sequenced from one sample in a study of vaccination and CD4 T cells after COVID-19. These receptors' antigens are unknown. Cultured CD4+ T cell DNA underwent sequencing with the Oncomine TCR Beta short-read assay. Each CDR3 protein is one row after TCRdb ran MiXCR on the PCR reads. The sample has about 25,000 distinct CDR3 sequences, 28% seen once. Documented time point: late sampling 161 to 241 days after vaccination in a few convalescent patients. Treatment of the sample: approximately nine-day PBMC culture with coronavirus spike peptide pools or control peptides (ViraFEST assay). The material sequenced was CD4+ T cells from blood, cultured in vitro, taken about 7 months after SARS-CoV-2 vaccination. Receptors originate from a human donor who had recovered from COVID-19.

This clonotype turned up a few times. This chain's CDR3 is CASSPPKADTQYF. CDR3 DNA sequence: TGTGCCAGCAGCCCCCCCAAAGCAGATACGCAGTATTTT. The chain joins TRBV7-8 to TRBJ2-3; D remains unclear. CDR1 and CDR2 from the germline V gene are SGHVS and FQNEAQ. The CDR3 sequence is 13 residues long. V was pared by 5 bases and J by 4 bases, with 10 bases between.

The chain joins TRBV27 to TRBJ1-2; 8 bases map to TRBD1. CDR1 is MNHEY, CDR2 SMNVEV, per germline (reference sequence). Losses at the gene ends were 6 bases for V and 5 bases for J; bases not matched to a gene: 2. This CDR3 is built from 12 residues. The CDR3 nucleotides are TGTGCCAGCAGCAACAGGGGGTATGGCTACACCTTC. Translated, it gives CASSNRGYGYTF.

This clonotype was seen a few times. CDR3 sequence reads: CASSEAGSGYGYTF. The CDR3 DNA follows: TGTGCCAGCAGTGAAGCAGGCTCCGGTTATGGCTACACCTTC. The chain combines TRBV6-1 with TRBJ1-2; D unclear. The CDR3 consists of 14 residues. V lost 0 bases to trimming and J lost 5 bases, with 10 bases between them. CDR1 and CDR2 from the germline V gene are MNHNS and SASEGT.

This sequence joins TRBV7-2 and TRBJ2-5; no definite D call. Germline V lookup: CDR1 SGHTA, CDR2 FQGNSA. V dropped 7 bases and J dropped 6 bases, with 15 bases sitting between them. The length of the CDR3 is 13 residues. CDR3 DNA: TGTGCCAGCAACTCATTAACCCTCAAGACCCAGTACTTC. Protein: CASNSLTLKTQYF.

CDR3 in DNA: TGTGCCAGTACCCCTGGGGACTCGGTGAGAGAGACCCAGTACTTC. Translated: CASTPGDSVRETQYF. The chain couples TRBV19 to TRBJ2-5; D possibly corresponds to TRBD2 (6 bases). The CDR3 totals 15 residues. Trimming took 7 bases from V and 4 from J, leaving 19 bases between them. Per germline, CDR1 LNHDA and CDR2 SQIVND (reference sequence).

This rearrangement joins TRBV12-3 or TRBV12-4 to TRBJ2-7, with 15 bases fitting TRBD2. With 5 bases clipped from V and 1 base from J, the junction kept 6 bases outside the gene matches. This CDR3 contains 17 residues. The CDR3 DNA is TGTGCCAGCAGTCCGGGACTAGCGGGAGGAATGTCCTACGAGCAGTACTTC. Residues: CASSPGLAGGMSYEQYF.

The rearrangement uses TRBV18 and TRBJ2-1, with 10 positions matching TRBD2. This CDR3 is 12 amino acids long. V was pared by 4 bases and J by 15 bases, with 6 bases of the junction left unmatched. Looked up from germline, CDR1 is KGHSH and CDR2 is LQKENI. In DNA form, the CDR3 reads TGTGCCAGCTCACGAAGGGGGACTAGCGTGTTCTTC. This codes for CASSRRGTSVFF.

The V gene is TRBV2, the J gene TRBJ2-5; D gene ambiguous. V was clipped by 4 bases and J by 5 bases, with 5 bases between them. The germline V gene encodes CDR1 SNHLY and CDR2 FYNNEI. The CDR3 totals 11 residues. This chain's CDR3 is CASSAEETQYF. As DNA, the CDR3 is TGTGCCAGCAGTGCAGAGGAGACCCAGTACTTC.

This clonotype is medium-sized. This chain joins TRBV7-2 and TRBJ2-7; 7 nucleotides agree with TRBD2. There are 14 residues in the CDR3. V lost 5 bases to trimming and J lost 5 bases; unmatched junction nucleotides: 9. Germline CDR1 reads SGHTA; CDR2 reads FQGNSA. CDR3 nucleotides: TGTGCCAGCAGCCAGACTAGCTCAATCAACGAGCAGTACTTC. It yields the protein CASSQTSSINEQYF.

The DNA for the CDR3 is TGCAGTGGGGTGGGCCCCAGTGGAAACACCATATATTTT. It translates to CSGVGPSGNTIYF. This chain connects TRBV20-1 to TRBJ1-3; D is unresolved. Germline-derived CDR1 and CDR2 are DFQATT and SNEGSKA (reference sequence). CDR3 size: 13 residues. V was pared by 7 bases and J by 3 bases, with 13 bases between.

The rearrangement links TRBV19 to TRBJ2-5, with D possibly matching TRBD1 (5 bases). Trimming pared 7 bases from V and 4 bases from J, leaving 19 bases between. The CDR3 is made up of 15 amino acids. From germline, CDR1 is LNHDA and CDR2 SQIVND (reference sequence). The CDR3 DNA follows: TGTGCCAGTACCCCCCGTGGGGCCGGCGGAGAGACCCAGTACTTC. Protein: CASTPRGAGGETQYF.

V is TRBV5-4 and J is TRBJ2-3, with a tentative D call TRBD1 (6 bases). V lost 4 bases and J lost 0, with 12 bases in between. CDR1 is SGHNT and CDR2 is YYREEE in the germline V gene (reference sequence). The CDR3 covers 15 residues. The CDR3 loop reads CASSPGQLSTDTQYF. CDR3 coding DNA: TGTGCCAGCAGCCCAGGACAGCTTAGCACAGATACGCAGTATTTT.

This clonotype was detected only a few times. The rearrangement joins TRBV20-1 to TRBJ2-1, with TRBD2 matching over 7 bases. The V gene's germline CDR1 is DFQATT and CDR2 SNEGSKA (reference sequence). The ends lost 1 base at V and 4 bases at J; junction bases unmatched: 10. CDR3 length: 16 residues. This CDR3 is CSARALASGRYNEQFF. For the CDR3, the DNA is TGCAGTGCTAGAGCTCTGGCTAGCGGACGGTACAATGAGCAGTTCTTC.

This clonotype was picked up a small number of times. The chain uses TRBV27 and TRBJ1-2; 8 bases are a match to TRBD1. CDR1 is MNHEY, CDR2 SMNVEV, per germline (reference sequence). V was pared by 5 bases and J by 7 bases, with 18 bases of the junction left unmatched. The CDR3 runs 17 residues. Written as DNA, the CDR3 is TGTGCCAGCAGTACCGGGACAGGCGACCCTACGGGGGGTGGCTACACCTTC. It yields the protein CASSTGTGDPTGGGYTF.

This clonotype appeared a few times. The rearrangement uses TRBV20-1 and TRBJ1-1, with TRBD1 identical over 7 bases. Germline values: CDR1 DFQATT, CDR2 SNEGSKA (reference sequence). Trimming cost V 4 bases and J 0 bases; bases outside gene matches: 8. The CDR3 loop spans 15 amino acids. The CDR3 loop is CSATLPGQMNTEAFF. As DNA, the CDR3 is TGCAGTGCTACACTACCGGGACAGATGAACACTGAAGCTTTCTTT.

The sample holds a few counts of this clonotype. The chain joins TRBV6-9 to TRBJ2-5, with TRBD1 as a possible D gene (5 bases). The germline CDR1 and CDR2 sequences are MNHGY and SVAAGI. The CDR3 extends over 16 amino acids. V was cut by 10 bases and J by 3 bases, with 24 bases left in between. DNA of the CDR3: TGTGCCACATCGGTGGTGGGGCAACCAAAGGAAGAGACCCAGTACTTC. Protein sequence: CATSVVGQPKEETQYF.

This clonotype was picked up a small number of times. This chain uses TRBV20-1 with TRBJ2-2; the D gene could be TRBD1 or TRBD2 (5 bases each). The CDR3 has 14 amino acids. CDR1 and CDR2 (germline): DFQATT, SNEGSKA (reference sequence). V was trimmed by 6 bases and J by 3 bases, leaving 14 bases between them. The CDR3 is CSATGTDYTGELFF. The CDR3 coding sequence is TGCAGTGCAACCGGGACCGACTACACCGGGGAGCTGTTTTTT.

A single count supports this clonotype. V is TRBV5-6 and J is TRBJ1-6; D is unresolved. The CDR3 loop spans 15 amino acids. V was pared by 3 bases and J by 6 bases, with 13 bases between. The germline CDR1 and CDR2 sequences are SGHDT and YYEEEE. As DNA, the CDR3 is TGTGCCAGCAGCTGGTGGGTGGCCGGTAATTCACCCCTCCACTTT. As protein: CASSWWVAGNSPLHF.

This clonotype was observed a few times. The chain employs TRBV20-1 and TRBJ1-5; maybe TRBD1 (5 bases). Trimming cost V 5 bases and J 2 bases, with 13 bases left between them. This CDR3 is 14 amino acids long. Germline CDR1 is DFQATT and CDR2 is SNEGSKA (reference sequence). Here the CDR3 DNA reads TGCAGTGCTGATGCAGGGTCGGGCAATCAGCCCCAGCATTTT. Protein sequence: CSADAGSGNQPQHF.

This clonotype was found a few times. The chain couples TRBV6-1 to TRBJ2-3; TRBD2 matches at 9 bases. The CDR3 is made up of 18 amino acids. Germline CDR1 reads MNHNS; CDR2 reads SASEGT. V was pared by 8 bases and J by 6 bases, with 21 bases of the junction left unmatched. The CDR3 spells CASSRGTHWASGIDTQYF. CDR3 bases: TGTGCCAGCTCAAGAGGAACCCATTGGGCTAGCGGGATCGATACGCAGTATTTT.

This clonotype was found a few times. The J gene is TRBJ1-1, the V gene TRBV20-1; the match to TRBD1 covers 9 bases. CDR1 is DFQATT and CDR2 is SNEGSKA in the germline V gene (reference sequence). There are 16 residues in the CDR3. V was pared by 2 bases and J by 4 bases, with 11 bases of the junction left unmatched. For the CDR3, the DNA is TGCAGTGCTAGAAGGCGCGGACAGGGGAGAGGCACTGAAGCTTTCTTT. The encoded protein is CSARRRGQGRGTEAFF.

This clonotype was seen a handful of times. The gene calls are TRBV20-1 and TRBJ2-1; 8 nucleotides line up with TRBD2. The CDR3 has 16 amino acids. The ends lost 4 bases at V and 0 bases at J; junction bases unmatched: 8. The germline CDR1 and CDR2 sequences are DFQATT and SNEGSKA (reference sequence). The CDR3 DNA reads TGCAGTGCTACAGCGGGAGCGTCGAGCTCCTACAATGAGCAGTTCTTC. Protein sequence: CSATAGASSSYNEQFF.

The V and J genes are TRBV20-1 and TRBJ2-1; 9 nucleotides match TRBD2. The CDR3 loop spans 18 amino acids. Germline CDR1 reads DFQATT; CDR2 reads SNEGSKA (reference sequence). The J segment lost 3 bases and the V segment lost 6 bases, leaving 18 bases of the junction unmatched. CDR3 protein: CSARTRLAGRGNYNEQFF. The CDR3 coding sequence is TGCAGTGCCAGGACTAGGCTAGCGGGACGAGGGAACTACAATGAGCAGTTCTTC.

The chain carries TRBV4-1 and TRBJ2-6, with D perhaps matching TRBD1 (6 bases). Deletions cut 3 bases from V and 1 base from J, with 10 bases between. The germline CDR1 and CDR2 sequences are MGHRA and YSYEKL. CDR3 length: 16 amino acids. The CDR3 DNA reads as TGCGCCAGCAGCCACTCACAGGGTTCTGGGGCCAACGTCCTGACTTTC. As protein: CASSHSQGSGANVLTF.

The sample holds a few counts of this clonotype. This chain connects TRBV6-5 to TRBJ2-1; the D gene is possibly TRBD2 (5 bases). Germline values: CDR1 MNHEY, CDR2 SVGAGI. Between the trimmed V and J ends, which lost 0 bases and 3 bases, there was a span of 12 bases. CDR3 size: 16 residues. The CDR3 reads CASSYSIGRDYNEQFF. CDR3 sequence (DNA): TGTGCCAGCAGTTACTCGATCGGACGGGACTACAATGAGCAGTTCTTC.

V and J are TRBV10-3 and TRBJ2-6; D remains ambiguous. The germline gives CDR1 ENHRY, CDR2 SYGVKD. This CDR3 has 13 amino acids. V was shortened by 8 bases and J by 1 base, with 6 bases between the two germline ends. The CDR3 DNA follows: TGTGCCATCGGGGTTTCTGGGGCCAACGTCCTGACTTTC. Translated, it gives CAIGVSGANVLTF.

CDR3 residues: CSAGTSGEETQYF. DNA of the CDR3: TGCAGTGCTGGGACTAGCGGAGAAGAGACCCAGTACTTC. This rearrangement joins TRBV20-1 to TRBJ2-5, with 11 bases lining up with TRBD2. Trimming removed 5 bases from V and 3 bases from J; junction bases left unmatched: 2. CDR3 length: 13 residues. In germline, CDR1 is DFQATT, CDR2 SNEGSKA (reference sequence).

The genes are TRBV19 and TRBJ1-5, with TRBD1 as a possible D gene (5 bases). This CDR3 contains 14 residues. V was shortened by 4 bases and J by 1 base, with 8 bases between the two germline ends. From germline, CDR1 is LNHDA and CDR2 SQIVND (reference sequence). CDR3 residues: CASSTGGSNQPQHF. CDR3 bases: TGTGCCAGTAGTACCGGGGGGAGCAATCAGCCCCAGCATTTT.

The rearrangement joins TRBV18 to TRBJ2-3; D uncertain. Germline V gene lookup returns CDR1 KGHSH and CDR2 LQKENI. V was trimmed by 4 bases and J by 0 bases, leaving 8 bases between them. The CDR3 contains 14 residues. The CDR3 loop is CASSRSGSTDTQYF. The CDR3 bases are TGTGCCAGCTCACGTTCCGGGAGCACAGATACGCAGTATTTT.

The chain uses TRBV19 and TRBJ2-7, with a possible D match to TRBD1 (10 bases). The CDR3 has 20 amino acids. The V end was cut by 4 bases, the J end by 1 base, with 29 bases between. Germline assignment: CDR1 LNHDA and CDR2 SQIVND (reference sequence). CDR3 DNA sequence: TGTGCCAGTAGTACCAACCCCGGGGACAGGGGAAGCGGGAGGTCCTACGAGCAGTACTTC. Its translation is CASSTNPGDRGSGRSYEQYF.

This clonotype was observed a few times. The chain carries TRBV6-5 and TRBJ2-5; the D is unclear. Between the trimmed V and J ends, which lost 1 base and 7 bases, there was a span of 13 bases. The CDR3 is 14 amino acids. Germline V gene data show CDR1 as MNHEY and CDR2 as SVGAGI. CDR3: CASSYWMESGTQYF. The DNA of the CDR3 is TGTGCCAGCAGTTACTGGATGGAGTCGGGGACCCAGTACTTC.